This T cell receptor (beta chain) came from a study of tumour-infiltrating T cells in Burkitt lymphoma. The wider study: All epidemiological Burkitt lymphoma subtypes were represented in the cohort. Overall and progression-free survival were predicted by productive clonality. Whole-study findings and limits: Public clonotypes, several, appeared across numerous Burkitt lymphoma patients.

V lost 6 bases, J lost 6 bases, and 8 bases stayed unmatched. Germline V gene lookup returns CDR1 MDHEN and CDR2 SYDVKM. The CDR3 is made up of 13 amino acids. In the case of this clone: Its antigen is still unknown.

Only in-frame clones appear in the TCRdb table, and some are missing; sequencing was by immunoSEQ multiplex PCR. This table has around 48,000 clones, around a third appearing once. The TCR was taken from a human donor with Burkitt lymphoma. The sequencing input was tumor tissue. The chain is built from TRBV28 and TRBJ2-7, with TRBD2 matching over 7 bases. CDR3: CASRTGGGSEQYF. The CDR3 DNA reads TGTGCCAGCAGGACGGGCGGGGGTAGCGAGCAGTACTTC.